What follows are 22 T cell receptor beta chains derived from one specimen sequenced in a study of blood T cell repertoires in COVID-19. Sequencing used immunoSEQ multiplex PCR; TCRdb keeps in-frame clones, though not all of them. In the table there are a few hundred thousand clones, around 90% of which are singletons. Sequenced input: peripheral blood. The receptors come from a man in his 60s who had recovered from COVID-19.

The gene calls are TRBV5-1 and TRBJ2-3, with 13 bases matching TRBD2. CDR1 and CDR2 (germline): SGHRS, YFSETQ. CDR3 length equals 16 residues. J lost 2 bases, V lost 4 bases, and 4 bases had no gene match. CDR3 DNA: TGCGCCAGCAGCCCTGGGACTAGCGGGGCCACAGATACGCAGTATTTT. Protein sequence: CASSPGTSGATDTQYF. Together with reference TRBV5-1 and TRBJ2-3, the CDR3 gives the full variable domain: KAGVTQTPRYLIKTRGQQVTLSCSPISGHRSVSWYQQTPGQGLQFLFEYFSETQRNKGNFPGRFSGRQFSNSRSEMNVSTLELGDSALYLCASSPGTSGATDTQYFGPGTRLTVL.

This clone was detected only a few times. The chain links TRBV10-3 to TRBJ2-1; TRBD1 agrees at 8 bases. Germline V gives CDR1 ENHRY, CDR2 SYGVKD. The CDR3 runs to 13 residues. V dropped 2 bases and J dropped 8; count of bases not matched to a gene: 2. The CDR3 sequence: CAISEGQGHEQFF. Written as DNA, the CDR3 is TGTGCCATCAGTGAGGGACAGGGTCATGAGCAGTTCTTC.

The chain has TRBV29-1 and TRBJ1-3; 11 positions match TRBD1. Germline loops: CDR1 SQVTM, CDR2 ANQGSEA. CDR3 size: 15 residues. The V segment lost 3 bases and the J segment 2 bases; nucleotides outside the gene matches: 3. The CDR3 DNA follows: TGCAGCGTTGAGGGGACAGGGGGTACTGGAAACACCATATATTTT. Protein sequence: CSVEGTGGTGNTIYF. Full variable domain (rest looked up from reference TRBV29-1 and TRBJ1-3): SAVISQKPSRDICQRGTSLTIQCQVDSQVTMMFWYRQQPGQSLTLIATANQGSEATYESGFVIDKFPISRPNLTFSTLTVSNMSPEDSSIYLCSVEGTGGTGNTIYFGEGSWLTVV.

This rearrangement joins TRBV9 to TRBJ1-6, with D possibly being TRBD1 (6 bases). Germline V CDR1 and CDR2: SGDLS, YYNGEE. The CDR3 sequence is 15 residues long. Trimming cost V 0 bases and J 3 bases, with 7 bases left between them. The CDR3 here is CASSVGDNYNSPLHF. The CDR3 DNA follows: TGTGCCAGCAGCGTAGGGGACAACTATAATTCACCCCTCCACTTT. Based on the CDR3 plus reference TRBV9 and TRBJ1-6, the full variable domain is DSGVTQTPKHLITATGQRVTLRCSPRSGDLSVYWYQQSLDQGLQFLIQYYNGEERAKGNILERFSAQQFPDLHSELNLSSLELGDSALYFCASSVGDNYNSPLHFGNGTRLTVT.

This clone has a handful of counts. The chain employs TRBV4-1 and TRBJ2-7, with D unresolved. The germline V gene encodes CDR1 MGHRA and CDR2 YSYEKL. This CDR3 has 14 residues. V lost 1 base and J lost 0, with 7 bases in between. The CDR3 protein is CASSQVKSSYEQYF. CDR3 DNA: TGCGCCAGCAGCCAAGTCAAGAGCTCCTACGAGCAGTACTTC.

This clone was seen a handful of times. The chain is built from TRBV19 and TRBJ1-5, with TRBD1 matching over 11 bases. The germline V gene encodes CDR1 LNHDA and CDR2 SQIVND (reference sequence). The CDR3 totals 18 residues. After removal of 5 bases from V and 2 bases from J, the junction contained 11 bases not matched to a gene. In DNA form, the CDR3 reads TGTGCCAGTAGTGATAATGGACAGGGGGCGCGGGGCAATCAGCCCCAGCATTTT. The encoded protein is CASSDNGQGARGNQPQHF.

V and J are TRBV14 and TRBJ1-1; D perhaps matches TRBD1 (6 bases). Germline assignment: CDR1 SGHDN and CDR2 FVKESK. V was shortened by 2 bases and J by 4 bases, with 14 bases between the two germline ends. This CDR3 spans 15 amino acids. CDR3 loop: CASSQFNRATTEAFF. The CDR3 nucleotides are TGTGCCAGCAGCCAATTTAACAGGGCAACCACTGAAGCTTTCTTT.

The V and J genes are TRBV5-1 and TRBJ2-1; D might be TRBD1 (6 bases). V was trimmed by 0 bases and J by 14 bases, leaving 12 bases between them. Germline V gene sequence: CDR1 SGHRS, CDR2 YFSETQ. There are 12 residues in the CDR3. Here the CDR3 DNA reads TGCGCCAGCAGCTTGGTTGCAGGGGATAAGTTCTTC. Residues: CASSLVAGDKFF.

The chain has TRBV24-1 and TRBJ2-1; tentative D call: TRBD1 (6 bases). Germline V gives CDR1 KGHDR, CDR2 SFDVKD. The CDR3 contains 14 residues. V lost 9 bases to trimming and J lost 0 bases, with 11 bases between them. The CDR3 DNA reads as TGTGCCACCTCCGACAGGAGCTCCTACAATGAGCAGTTCTTC. Encoded protein: CATSDRSSYNEQFF.

The chain uses TRBV29-1 and TRBJ1-2, with D possibly TRBD1 on 5 matching bases. In germline, CDR1 is SQVTM, CDR2 ANQGSEA. The CDR3 has 13 amino acids. The V gene lost 7 bases and the J gene lost 4 bases, with 16 bases spanning the gap. The DNA for the CDR3 is TGCAGCGGAGAGCCAGCAGGGCGCTATGGCTACACCTTC. This encodes CSGEPAGRYGYTF. The variable domain in full, with the rest retrieved from reference TRBV29-1 and TRBJ1-2, is SAVISQKPSRDICQRGTSLTIQCQVDSQVTMMFWYRQQPGQSLTLIATANQGSEATYESGFVIDKFPISRPNLTFSTLTVSNMSPEDSSIYLCSGEPAGRYGYTFGSGTRLTVV.

The chain recombines TRBV6-5 with TRBJ1-1; 7 nucleotides line up with TRBD1. The CDR3 sequence is 15 residues long. The germline V gene has CDR1 MNHEY and CDR2 SVGAGI. V dropped 2 bases and J dropped 0; count of bases not matched to a gene: 3. The CDR3 DNA is TGTGCCAGCAGTTACCCGGGACAGATGAACACTGAAGCTTTCTTT. Translated, it gives CASSYPGQMNTEAFF.

The chain links TRBV5-1 to TRBJ2-7, with 7 bases that match TRBD1. V lost 2 bases, J lost 5 bases, and 7 bases stayed unmatched. The CDR3 spans 14 residues. Germline CDR1 reads SGHRS; CDR2 reads YFSETQ. CDR3: CASSFSQGFNEQYF. In nucleotides, the CDR3 is TGCGCCAGCAGCTTTTCACAGGGGTTCAACGAGCAGTACTTC.

The chain employs TRBV7-9 and TRBJ2-2, with 8 bases aligning to TRBD1. V was clipped by 0 bases and J by 1 base; unmatched bases: 10. Germline CDR1 SEHNR, CDR2 FQNEAQ (reference sequence). This CDR3 comprises 19 residues. The chain's CDR3 is CASSLASGTGWKNTGELFF. CDR3 nucleotides: TGTGCCAGCAGCTTAGCCTCCGGGACAGGATGGAAGAACACCGGGGAGCTGTTTTTT.

The chain uses TRBV19 and TRBJ1-5; D is possibly TRBD1 (6 bases). CDR1 and CDR2 (germline): LNHDA, SQIVND (reference sequence). With 7 bases removed from V and 13 bases from J, the gap between germline ends came to 23 bases. The CDR3 spans 14 residues. CDR3 sequence (DNA): TGTGCCAGTACCGATAGCCTGGGACACCTCTTACAGCATTTT. It yields the protein CASTDSLGHLLQHF.

As to this clone: Other DNA sequences in this sample translate to the same CDR3. CDR3 region: CASSESGNQPQHF. DNA of the CDR3: TGTGCCAGCAGTGAATCAGGAAATCAGCCCCAGCATTTT. J is TRBJ1-5 and V is TRBV6-1; D unresolved. This CDR3 contains 13 residues. V lost 2 bases, J lost 4 bases, and 6 bases lay in between. Germline-derived CDR1 and CDR2 are MNHNS and SASEGT.

CDR3 amino acids: CATSRRPVAGGQDTQYF. The DNA of the CDR3 is TGTGCCACCAGCAGACGCCCCGTAGCGGGGGGGCAAGATACGCAGTATTTT. The genes are TRBV15 and TRBJ2-3, with 11 bases matching TRBD2. V shed 2 bases, J shed 5 bases, and the junction held 9 bases outside the gene matches. Germline CDR1 LNHNV, CDR2 YYDKDF (reference sequence). The CDR3 is made up of 17 amino acids. Together with reference TRBV15 and TRBJ2-3, the CDR3 gives the full variable domain: DAMVIQNPRYQVTQFGKPVTLSCSQTLNHNVMYWYQQKSSQAPKLLFHYYDKDFNNEADTPDNFQSRRPNTSFCFLDIRSPGLGDTAMYLCATSRRPVAGGQDTQYFGPGTRLTVL.

This chain uses TRBV30 with TRBJ1-5; 9 positions agree with TRBD1. Per the germline V gene, CDR1 is GTSNPN and CDR2 is SVGIG (reference sequence). The CDR3 covers 16 residues. The V and J ends lost 3 bases and 4 bases, in that order; junction bases with no gene match: 10. The CDR3 coding sequence is TGTGCCTGGAGCTCCCACAGGGGGCTCGGTAATCAGCCCCAGCATTTT. Amino acid sequence: CAWSSHRGLGNQPQHF.

The rearrangement joins TRBV29-1 to TRBJ1-5; 9 positions agree with TRBD1. Trimming at V came to 6 bases and at J to 2 bases, leaving 5 bases not matched to a gene. Germline CDR1 reads SQVTM; CDR2 reads ANQGSEA. The CDR3 loop spans 14 amino acids. The CDR3 protein is CSVRGQGGNQPQHF. As DNA, the CDR3 is TGCAGCGTGCGGGGACAGGGTGGCAATCAGCCCCAGCATTTT.

In its sample, this clone was seen once. The chain has TRBV21-1 and TRBJ1-2; TRBD1, the D gene given by the table, was not confirmed from the DNA. TRBV21-1 represents a pseudogene. The CDR3 runs to 14 residues. CDR3 bases: TGTGCCAGCAGCAAAGGTGTCAGGGGCTCTGGCTACACCTTC. It encodes CASSKGVRGSGYTF.

The V and J genes are TRBV21-1 and TRBJ1-4; the table's D call, TRBD1, has no DNA check behind it. TRBV21-1 is classified as a pseudogene. CDR3 length equals 15 residues. CDR3: CASSKGWTRNEKLFF. In DNA form, the CDR3 reads TGTGCCAGCAGCAAAGGCTGGACAAGGAATGAAAAACTGTTTTTT.

DNA of the CDR3: TGTGCCAGCAGTGACGAAGGGGGCGCCGGAGAGACCCAGTACTTC. Translation gives CASSDEGGAGETQYF. J is TRBJ2-5 and V is TRBV21-1; whether TRBD1, the table's D call, matches the DNA was not checked. TRBV21-1 is reported as a pseudogene. The CDR3 is 15 amino acids.

The V and J genes are TRBV6-2 or TRBV6-3 and TRBJ2-1, with 7 bases matching TRBD2. Germline CDR1 is MNHEY and CDR2 is SVGEGT. This CDR3 has 16 amino acids. V was clipped by 5 bases and J by 2 bases; unmatched bases: 9. The CDR3 sequence is CASSPQPTSPYNEQFF. DNA for the CDR3: TGTGCCAGCAGTCCCCAACCGACTAGCCCCTACAATGAGCAGTTCTTC.